This TCR beta chain was recovered during a study of cytomegalovirus exposure and HLA in healthy donors. This CDR3 has 16 residues. V dropped 5 bases and J dropped 6; count of bases not matched to a gene: 7. CDR1 SGHVS and CDR2 FQNEAQ come from the germline V gene. Whole-study findings and limits: It was confirmed in vitro that a few of the CMV-associated chains were specific for CMV antigens.

The donors gave bone marrow, and they were healthy. Regarding this clone: As yet, its antigen is unknown.

PCR was performed using 60 Vbeta and 13 Jbeta primers. Produced via immunoSEQ multiplex PCR; TCRdb's table is partial and in-frame only. The table records about 240,000 clones, 82% of them present only once. The TCR comes from a woman aged 40-49 years in good health and CMV-seropositive. Material for sequencing was PBMCs. The chain carries TRBV7-8 and TRBJ2-5; 15 bases match TRBD2. CDR3: CASSLRTSGGAQTQYF. CDR3 nucleotide sequence: TGTGCCAGCAGCCTACGGACTAGCGGGGGGGCCCAGACCCAGTACTTC.